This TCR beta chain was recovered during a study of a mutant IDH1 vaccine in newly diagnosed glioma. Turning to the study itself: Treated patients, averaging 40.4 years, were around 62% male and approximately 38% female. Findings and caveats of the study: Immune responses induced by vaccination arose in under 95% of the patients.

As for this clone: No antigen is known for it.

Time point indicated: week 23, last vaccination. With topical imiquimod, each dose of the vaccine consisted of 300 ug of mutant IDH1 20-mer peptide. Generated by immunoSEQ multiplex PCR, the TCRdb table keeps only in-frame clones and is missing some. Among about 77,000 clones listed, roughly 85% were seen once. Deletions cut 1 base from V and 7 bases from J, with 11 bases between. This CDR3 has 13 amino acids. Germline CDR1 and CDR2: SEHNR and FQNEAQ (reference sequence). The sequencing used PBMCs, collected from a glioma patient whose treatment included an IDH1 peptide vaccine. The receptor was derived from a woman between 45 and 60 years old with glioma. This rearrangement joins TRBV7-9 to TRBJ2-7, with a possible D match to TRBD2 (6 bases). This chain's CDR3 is CASSLGGSGEQYF. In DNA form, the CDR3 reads TGTGCCAGCAGCTTAGGAGGGAGCGGGGAGCAGTACTTC.